This passage covers 28 T cell receptor beta chains from one sample sequenced in a study of human T cells and chemical hapten exposure. One entry per CDR3 protein results from TCRdb running MiXCR on the RACE reads. The sample has around 99,000 distinct CDR3 sequences; roughly 10% are singletons. Time point specified: patch test 2, 6 weeks after DPC sensitization. Indicated treatment: therapeutic diphenylcyclopropenone sensitization with weekly scalp DPC. The sample in question was whole blood, obtained in connection with sensitization to the hapten diphenylcyclopropenone (DPC). The receptors stem from a woman aged 40 to 50 with alopecia areata. Some clones in this sample may be carry-over from other donors' samples.

This clonotype came up many times. V usage is TRBV5-1 and J usage is TRBJ2-6; no clear D gene. V was clipped by 5 bases and J by 0 bases, with 9 bases between them. Germline assignment: CDR1 SGHRS and CDR2 YFSETQ. The CDR3 is 15 amino acids. Here the CDR3 DNA reads TGCGCCAGCAGGTCAGGAAACTCTGGGGCCAACGTCCTGACTTTC. Encoded protein: CASRSGNSGANVLTF.

The table lists this clonotype with many counts. The chain carries TRBV12-5 and TRBJ1-2; weak D call: TRBD1 (5 bases). Between the trimmed V and J ends, which lost 7 bases and 1 base, there was a span of 10 bases. There are 13 residues in the CDR3. CDR1 LGHNT and CDR2 FRNRAP come from the germline V gene. The CDR3, as DNA: TGTGCTAGTGCTTCAGGGTATAACTATGGCTACACCTTC. Protein sequence: CASASGYNYGYTF.

Ten or more counts support this clonotype. V and J are TRBV11-2 and TRBJ2-5; D is ambiguous. CDR1 SGHAT and CDR2 FQNNGV come from the germline V gene. Between the trimmed V and J ends, which lost 0 bases and 7 bases, there was a span of 12 bases. The CDR3 length is 14 residues. CDR3 protein: CASSLDPRTGTQYF. The CDR3 DNA reads TGTGCCAGCAGCTTAGATCCCAGGACGGGGACCCAGTACTTC. The full variable domain, completed using reference TRBV11-2 and TRBJ2-5, is EAGVAQSPRYKIIEKRQSVAFWCNPISGHATLYWYQQILGQGPKLLIQFQNNGVVDDSQLPKDRFSAERLKGVDSTLKIQPAKLEDSAVYLCASSLDPRTGTQYFGPGTRLLVL.

The V and J genes are TRBV7-2 and TRBJ2-1; possibly TRBD1 for D (6 bases). The CDR3 runs 16 residues. Per germline, CDR1 SGHTA and CDR2 FQGNSA. V was pared by 4 bases and J by 0 bases, with 13 bases between. CDR3: CASSSRDKSSYNEQFF. Here the CDR3 DNA reads TGTGCCAGCAGCTCACGGGACAAGAGCTCCTACAATGAGCAGTTCTTC. Using reference TRBV7-2 and TRBJ2-1 for the parts outside the CDR3, the full variable domain is GAGVSQSPSNKVTEKGKDVELRCDPISGHTALYWYRQSLGQGLEFLIYFQGNSAPDKSGLPSDRFSAERTGGSVSTLTIQRTQQEDSAVYLCASSSRDKSSYNEQFFGPGTRLTVL.

This clonotype was recorded a few times. This chain uses TRBV18 with TRBJ1-2; D not resolved. Germline CDR1 is KGHSH and CDR2 is LQKENI. V lost 3 bases and J lost 6, with 11 bases in between. This CDR3 is 13 amino acids long. CDR3 nucleotide sequence: TGTGCCAGCTCACCGACTTTAGCCGATGGCTACACCTTC. It codes for CASSPTLADGYTF.

This clonotype was detected many times. This chain joins TRBV7-8 and TRBJ1-2; D is perhaps TRBD1 (6 bases). The CDR3 is made up of 13 amino acids. Per germline, CDR1 SGHVS and CDR2 FQNEAQ. Trimming cost V 4 bases and J 4 bases, with 10 bases left between them. This chain's CDR3 is CASSSTGSYGYTF. The CDR3 DNA is TGTGCCAGCAGCTCGACAGGATCCTATGGCTACACCTTC.

The table lists this clonotype with many counts. V is TRBV12-3 or TRBV12-4 and J is TRBJ2-7; D could derive from TRBD1 or TRBD2 (5 bases each). The CDR3 runs to 14 residues. Between the trimmed V and J ends, which lost 5 bases and 7 bases, there was a span of 18 bases. The CDR3 sequence: CASSLSLGREEQYF. CDR3 sequence (DNA): TGTGCCAGCAGTCTATCCCTGGGCAGGGAGGAGCAGTACTTC.

The sample holds many counts of this clonotype. The chain couples TRBV7-2 to TRBJ1-5; 8 nucleotides match TRBD1. This CDR3 has 13 residues. Germline V CDR1 and CDR2: SGHTA, FQGNSA. The V and J ends lost 4 bases and 7 bases, in that order; junction bases with no gene match: 3. The CDR3: CASSYRGEQPQHF. Here the CDR3 DNA reads TGTGCCAGCAGCTACAGGGGGGAACAGCCCCAGCATTTT.

At least ten counts were recorded for this clonotype. This chain joins TRBV6-5 and TRBJ2-5, with D maybe TRBD2 (6 bases). V was clipped by 7 bases and J by 7 bases, with 16 bases between them. The CDR3 is made up of 13 amino acids. Germline V CDR1 and CDR2: MNHEY, SVGAGI. The CDR3 region has the DNA TGTGCCAGCATCCCCCGGGGGATGGGGACCCAGTACTTC. Residues: CASIPRGMGTQYF.

The chain couples TRBV7-2 to TRBJ2-5, with D possibly TRBD1 on 6 matching bases. Trimming took off 5 bases at V and 3 bases at J, with 13 bases between the two ends. CDR1 is SGHTA and CDR2 is FQGNSA in the germline V gene. The CDR3 covers 14 residues. CDR3 protein: CASSLSGQKETQYF. CDR3 DNA sequence: TGTGCCAGCAGCCTCAGCGGACAGAAAGAGACCCAGTACTTC.

The chain recombines TRBV20-1 with TRBJ2-3; the D gene is possibly TRBD2 (6 bases). The germline V gene encodes CDR1 DFQATT and CDR2 SNEGSKA (reference sequence). The CDR3 length is 13 residues. Trimming cost V 6 bases and J 6 bases, with 16 bases left between them. The CDR3 loop is CSAPVTGVDTQYF. The CDR3 bases are TGCAGTGCGCCAGTTACGGGGGTGGATACGCAGTATTTT.

Many counts were recorded for this clonotype. V usage is TRBV5-4 and J usage is TRBJ2-2; D call uncertain. CDR1 and CDR2 (germline): SGHNT, YYREEE (reference sequence). Trimming left V 4 bases short and J 6 bases short, with 10 bases between. The CDR3 loop spans 13 amino acids. The CDR3 reads CASSPMGSGELFF. Written as DNA, the CDR3 is TGTGCCAGCAGCCCAATGGGGTCCGGGGAGCTGTTTTTT. Full variable domain (rest looked up from reference TRBV5-4 and TRBJ2-2): ETGVTQSPTHLIKTRGQQVTLRCSSQSGHNTVSWYQQALGQGPQFIFQYYREEENGRGNFPPRFSGLQFPNYSSELNVNALELDDSALYLCASSPMGSGELFFGEGSRLTVL.

J is TRBJ2-7 and V is TRBV2, with D tentatively TRBD1 or TRBD2 (5 bases each). Per the germline V gene, CDR1 is SNHLY and CDR2 is FYNNEI. The V and J ends lost 8 bases and 2 bases respectively, with 19 bases between them. This CDR3 is 15 amino acids long. CDR3 nucleotides: TGTGCCAGCGTTGGGGACGGACCAAACCCCTACGAGCAGTACTTC. The encoded protein is CASVGDGPNPYEQYF.

There are a few counts of this clonotype. The rearrangement uses TRBV12-5 and TRBJ2-1, with D possibly being TRBD2 (5 bases). The germline V and J ends were trimmed by 5 bases and 0 bases, with 8 bases remaining between them. In germline, CDR1 is LGHNT, CDR2 FRNRAP. The CDR3 contains 14 residues. CDR3 region: CASGREGSYNEQFF. CDR3 bases: TGTGCTAGTGGTCGAGAGGGCTCCTACAATGAGCAGTTCTTC.

The rearrangement joins TRBV6-5 to TRBJ2-7; 7 positions agree with TRBD2. V shed 5 bases, J shed 2 bases, and the junction held 6 bases outside the gene matches. The CDR3 has 14 residues. Germline V CDR1 and CDR2: MNHEY, SVGAGI. Here the CDR3 reads CASSVLATTYEQYF. The DNA of the CDR3 is TGTGCCAGCAGTGTACTAGCGACAACCTACGAGCAGTACTTC.

Details on this clonotype: This clone may be a read error of a much larger clone one base away. The V gene is TRBV18, the J gene TRBJ2-2; tentatively, D is TRBD2 (7 bases). The CDR3 consists of 15 residues. Germline V lookup: CDR1 KGHSH, CDR2 LQKENI. CDR3 DNA: TGTGCCGGCTCACCGGGGGGCCCGAACACCGGGGAGCTGTTTTTT. Amino acids: CAGSPGGPNTGELFF. Looking up the rest from reference TRBV18 and TRBJ2-2 gives the full variable domain: NAGVMQNPRHLVRRRGQEARLRCSPMKGHSHVYWYRQLPEEGLKFMVYLQKENIIDESGMPKERFSAEFPKEGPSILRIQQVVRGDSAAYFCAGSPGGPNTGELFFGEGSRLTVL.

This clonotype was found many times. The chain carries TRBV18 and TRBJ1-6, with D possibly TRBD1 on 5 matching bases. V was pared by 1 base and J by 5 bases, with 12 bases between. Germline CDR1 KGHSH, CDR2 LQKENI. The CDR3 spans 16 residues. The CDR3 region has the DNA TGTGCCAGCTCACCACAAGTCCCAGGGAATAATTCACCCCTCCACTTT. Protein: CASSPQVPGNNSPLHF.

This clonotype showed up many times. The chain has TRBV14 and TRBJ2-1, with D perhaps matching TRBD2 (5 bases). The germline gives CDR1 SGHDN, CDR2 FVKESK. V was clipped by 4 bases and J by 0 bases, with 10 bases between them. The CDR3 is 15 residues long. Written as DNA, the CDR3 is TGTGCCAGCAGCCTCGGGATGAGCTCCTACAATGAGCAGTTCTTC. Its translation is CASSLGMSSYNEQFF.

This clonotype was seen a handful of times. This chain connects TRBV11-2 to TRBJ2-7; the D is unclear. The CDR3 is 14 amino acids. V lost 0 bases and J 0 bases, leaving 6 bases between the germline ends. The V gene's germline CDR1 is SGHAT and CDR2 FQNNGV. CDR3 bases: TGTGCCAGCAGCTTAGATGTCACCTCCTACGAGCAGTACTTC. The encoded protein is CASSLDVTSYEQYF. The full variable domain, rest sourced from reference TRBV11-2 and TRBJ2-7, is EAGVAQSPRYKIIEKRQSVAFWCNPISGHATLYWYQQILGQGPKLLIQFQNNGVVDDSQLPKDRFSAERLKGVDSTLKIQPAKLEDSAVYLCASSLDVTSYEQYFGPGTRLTVT.

The V call is TRBV20-1, the J call TRBJ1-1; D is unclear. The CDR3 length is 16 residues. V dropped 3 bases and J dropped 0 bases, with 17 bases sitting between them. CDR1 and CDR2 from the germline V gene are DFQATT and SNEGSKA (reference sequence). CDR3 sequence reads: CSASIRPTLMNTEAFF. CDR3 coding DNA: TGCAGTGCTAGCATACGACCAACACTGATGAACACTGAAGCTTTCTTT.

This clonotype was observed many times. The chain's CDR3 is CASTGRSQVNTEAFF. CDR3 in DNA: TGTGCCAGCACCGGGCGGTCTCAGGTGAACACTGAAGCTTTCTTT. V usage is TRBV7-9 and J usage is TRBJ1-1, with no clear D. V was shortened by 7 bases and J by 0 bases, with 15 bases between the two germline ends. CDR1 and CDR2 from the germline V gene are SEHNR and FQNEAQ (reference sequence). The CDR3 consists of 15 residues.

This clonotype was counted a few times. V gene TRBV28 combines with J gene TRBJ2-2, with D unresolved. The CDR3 extends over 14 amino acids. Germline V gives CDR1 MDHEN, CDR2 SYDVKM. Trimming shortened V by 6 bases and J by 7 bases, and 15 bases separated the two germline ends. The CDR3 sequence is CASRSPQVVGELFF. The CDR3 region has the DNA TGTGCCAGCAGGTCCCCGCAGGTTGTCGGGGAGCTGTTTTTT.

This clonotype was observed a handful of times. The gene calls are TRBV6-1 and TRBJ2-1; 8 bases align to TRBD2. Germline lookup yields CDR1 MNHNS and CDR2 SASEGT. This CDR3 has 15 residues. After removal of 7 bases from V and 9 bases from J, the junction contained 14 bases not matched to a gene. The CDR3 protein is CASTETSEKIGEQFF. CDR3 DNA sequence: TGTGCCAGCACAGAGACTAGCGAGAAGATCGGTGAGCAGTTCTTC.

This chain joins TRBV6-5 and TRBJ2-7; D unclear. The germline V gene encodes CDR1 MNHEY and CDR2 SVGAGI. V was clipped by 2 bases and J by 1 base, with 6 bases between them. The CDR3 sequence is 13 residues long. The CDR3 here is CASSYEASYEQYF. Written as DNA, the CDR3 is TGTGCCAGCAGTTACGAGGCTTCCTACGAGCAGTACTTC.

This clonotype was found many times. This sequence joins TRBV7-3 and TRBJ2-2; 8 bases align to TRBD2. This CDR3 is built from 14 residues. Germline V gives CDR1 SGHTA, CDR2 FQGTGA. The trim removed 3 bases at V and 4 bases at J, leaving 1 base unmatched. CDR3 amino acids: CASSFGGATGELFF. The DNA of the CDR3 is TGTGCCAGCAGCTTCGGGGGGGCCACCGGGGAGCTGTTTTTT.

This clonotype was detected ten times or more. This rearrangement joins TRBV19 to TRBJ1-5; perhaps TRBD1 as D (5 bases). V lost 6 bases and J lost 0, with 15 bases in between. Per germline, CDR1 LNHDA and CDR2 SQIVND (reference sequence). The CDR3 has 16 residues. CDR3 DNA: TGTGCCAGTAGCAAGGGGAGGACGTATAGCAATCAGCCCCAGCATTTT. It yields the protein CASSKGRTYSNQPQHF. Using reference TRBV19 and TRBJ1-5 for the parts outside the CDR3, the full variable domain is DGGITQSPKYLFRKEGQNVTLSCEQNLNHDAMYWYRQDPGQGLRLIYYSQIVNDFQKGDIAEGYSVSREKKESFPLTVTSAQKNPTAFYLCASSKGRTYSNQPQHFGDGTRLSIL.

This clonotype was observed a handful of times. This sequence joins TRBV7-9 and TRBJ1-1, with no clear D. V lost 3 bases, J lost 4 bases, and 6 bases lay in between. Germline V gives CDR1 SEHNR, CDR2 FQNEAQ (reference sequence). The CDR3 loop spans 12 amino acids. The CDR3 sequence is CASSLTVTEAFF. CDR3 DNA sequence: TGTGCCAGCAGCTTGACCGTCACTGAAGCTTTCTTT.

V usage is TRBV16 and J usage is TRBJ1-4; no reliable D call. This CDR3 comprises 13 residues. Deletions cut 4 bases from V and 8 bases from J, with 11 bases between. Per germline, CDR1 KGHSY and CDR2 FQNENV. CDR3 sequence reads: CASSPQGQEKLFF. The CDR3 DNA reads as TGTGCCAGCAGCCCCCAAGGCCAAGAAAAACTGTTTTTT. Full variable domain (remainder filled in from reference TRBV16 and TRBJ1-4): GEEVAQTPKHLVRGEGQKAKLYCAPIKGHSYVFWYQQVLKNEFKFLISFQNENVFDETGMPKERFSAKCLPNSPCSLEIQATKLEDSAVYFCASSPQGQEKLFFGSGTQLSVL.